Below are 32 T cell receptor beta chains sequenced from a single sample in a study of blood T cell repertoires in COVID-19. TCRdb keeps only in-frame clones here, not all; method: immunoSEQ multiplex PCR. The repertoire has around 260,000 clones, roughly 90% of them found once; the top ten carry around 0.84%. The sample was peripheral blood. The source of these receptors is a young man with acute or convalescent COVID-19.

This clone has only one observation. The chain has TRBV4-1 and TRBJ2-1; 7 positions match TRBD1. Per the germline V gene, CDR1 is MGHRA and CDR2 is YSYEKL. Trimming took 4 bases from V and 4 from J; bases not matched to a gene: 16. The CDR3 covers 18 residues. The CDR3 DNA is TGCGCCAGCAGCCGAGAGTGGACCCCGGGACAGACTTACAATGAGCAGTTCTTC. This sequence encodes CASSREWTPGQTYNEQFF.

V is TRBV6-1 and J is TRBJ2-5; 8 bases map to TRBD2. V shed 1 base, J shed 4 bases, and the junction held 17 bases outside the gene matches. The V gene's germline CDR1 is MNHNS and CDR2 SASEGT. This CDR3 has 19 amino acids. The CDR3 loop reads CASSEGVWSGRFGGETQYF. Written as DNA, the CDR3 is TGTGCCAGCAGTGAAGGGGTATGGAGCGGGAGATTCGGGGGAGAGACCCAGTACTTC.

V is TRBV24-1 and J is TRBJ2-3; a weak D match, TRBD1 (6 bases). This CDR3 spans 12 amino acids. The germline V gene encodes CDR1 KGHDR and CDR2 SFDVKD. The V end lost 4 bases, the J end lost 8 bases, and 9 bases lay between the germline ends. The CDR3 sequence is CATSEGQPTQYF. DNA of the CDR3: TGTGCCACCAGTGAAGGACAGCCTACGCAGTATTTT.

This clone was seen only once. The rearrangement joins TRBV18 to TRBJ2-7; TRBD2 might be the D (6 bases). Trimming cost V 6 bases and J 3 bases, with 21 bases left between them. CDR1 and CDR2 (germline): KGHSH, LQKENI. The CDR3 spans 16 residues. DNA for the CDR3: TGTGCCAGCTCTCAGTATACGGCTAGCGTAGACTACGAGCAGTACTTC. Protein sequence: CASSQYTASVDYEQYF. Complete variable domain (other parts from reference TRBV18 and TRBJ2-7): NAGVMQNPRHLVRRRGQEARLRCSPMKGHSHVYWYRQLPEEGLKFMVYLQKENIIDESGMPKERFSAEFPKEGPSILRIQQVVRGDSAAYFCASSQYTASVDYEQYFGPGTRLTVT.

J is TRBJ1-3 and V is TRBV7-9, with 9 nucleotides matching TRBD1. CDR1 is SEHNR, CDR2 FQNEAQ, per germline (reference sequence). The CDR3 covers 14 residues. V lost 5 bases, J lost 7 bases, and 6 bases stayed unmatched. CDR3 sequence reads: CASSRGTGQNTIYF. CDR3 nucleotides: TGTGCCAGCAGCCGGGGGACAGGGCAGAACACCATATATTTT. The full variable domain, its missing parts supplied by reference TRBV7-9 and TRBJ1-3, is DTGVSQNPRHKITKRGQNVTFRCDPISEHNRLYWYRQTLGQGPEFLTYFQNEAQLEKSRLLSDRFSAERPKGSFSTLEIQRTEQGDSAMYLCASSRGTGQNTIYFGEGSWLTVV.

The chain uses TRBV7-9 and TRBJ2-7; 11 bases match TRBD2. CDR1 and CDR2 (germline): SEHNR, FQNEAQ (reference sequence). The CDR3 covers 14 residues. V trimming: 5 bases; J trimming: 12 bases; junction bases outside the gene matches: 12. The CDR3 loop reads CASSKLAGAPEGYF. CDR3 sequence (DNA): TGTGCCAGCAGCAAACTAGCGGGGGCCCCTGAGGGGTACTTC.

The rearrangement uses TRBV4-2 and TRBJ2-7, with 9 bases that match TRBD2. Germline loops: CDR1 LGHNA, CDR2 YNFKEQ. The CDR3 has 15 amino acids. J was trimmed by 6 bases and V by 4 bases; bases with no gene match: 10. CDR3 sequence: CASSRDSGRQREQYF. For the CDR3, the DNA is TGTGCCAGCAGCCGGGACAGCGGGAGGCAACGCGAGCAGTACTTC.

This clone was counted at least ten times. This chain connects TRBV12-3 or TRBV12-4 to TRBJ1-3, with D maybe TRBD1 (5 bases). The CDR3 totals 10 residues. V lost 8 bases and J lost 6, with 5 bases in between. CDR3 sequence: CASGANTIYF. The CDR3 DNA reads TGTGCCAGCGGGGCAAACACCATATATTTT.

The rearrangement uses TRBV19 and TRBJ1-2; 8 bases map to TRBD1. The junction had 12 bases not matched to a gene; V was cut back by 7 bases and J by 8 bases. Germline V gene data show CDR1 as LNHDA and CDR2 as SQIVND (reference sequence). The length of the CDR3 is 14 residues. CDR3 sequence (DNA): TGTGCCAGTACCAAGACAGGGGTGGATTCCGGCTACACCTTC. This codes for CASTKTGVDSGYTF.

V gene TRBV2 combines with J gene TRBJ2-3; 8 bases align to TRBD2. The CDR3 runs 15 residues. The trim removed 3 bases at V and 5 bases at J, leaving 7 bases unmatched. Germline V gene lookup returns CDR1 SNHLY and CDR2 FYNNEI. The CDR3 sequence is CASSESGSSIDTQYF. DNA for the CDR3: TGTGCCAGCAGTGAGAGCGGGAGCTCGATAGATACGCAGTATTTT.

This clone was counted a single time. CDR3 DNA sequence: TGTGCCAGCAAGATAGAAGAAAAACTGTTTTTT. It specifies CASKIEEKLFF. The rearrangement joins TRBV2 to TRBJ1-4; no firm D call. Trimming cost V 7 bases and J 8 bases, with 8 bases left between them. Germline-derived CDR1 and CDR2 are SNHLY and FYNNEI. This CDR3 is built from 11 residues. Full variable domain (missing parts from reference TRBV2 and TRBJ1-4): EPEVTQTPSHQVTQMGQEVILRCVPISNHLYFYWYRQILGQKVEFLVSFYNNEISEKSEIFDDQFSVERPDGSNFTLKIRSTKLEDSAMYFCASKIEEKLFFGSGTQLSVL.

The chain recombines TRBV7-2 with TRBJ1-6; TRBD1 is a possible D gene (5 bases). In germline, CDR1 is SGHTA, CDR2 FQGNSA. CDR3 length: 14 amino acids. Trimming stripped 1 base from V and 9 bases from J, with 10 bases between. CDR3 loop: CASSLEPGLSPLHF. CDR3 DNA: TGTGCCAGCAGCTTAGAGCCAGGGCTTTCACCCCTCCACTTT.

The V and J genes are TRBV27 and TRBJ1-1; no clear D. V lost 10 bases and J 1 base, leaving 10 bases between the germline ends. In germline, CDR1 is MNHEY, CDR2 SMNVEV (reference sequence). The CDR3 is made up of 12 amino acids. DNA for the CDR3: TGTGCCATCGTGAGGCGGAACACTGAAGCTTTCTTT. Translating gives CAIVRRNTEAFF.

J is TRBJ2-1 and V is TRBV5-1; 7 nucleotides agree with TRBD1. The CDR3 totals 16 residues. Germline values: CDR1 SGHRS, CDR2 YFSETQ. V lost 0 bases to trimming and J lost 8 bases; unmatched junction nucleotides: 11. CDR3 nucleotide sequence: TGCGCCAGCAGCTTGGCCCTTAGGGGGCATTGGGATGAGCAGTTCTTC. This sequence encodes CASSLALRGHWDEQFF.

The chain recombines TRBV28 with TRBJ1-2; 12 nucleotides match TRBD1. The CDR3 consists of 17 residues. Germline values: CDR1 MDHEN, CDR2 SYDVKM. The V segment lost 5 bases and the J segment 3 bases; nucleotides outside the gene matches: 10. The CDR3 protein is CASSPSTGTGGHYGYTF. CDR3 bases: TGTGCCAGCAGTCCCTCCACCGGGACAGGGGGCCACTATGGCTACACCTTC.

This chain connects TRBV11-2 to TRBJ2-1; weak D call: TRBD2 (6 bases). V shed 3 bases and J shed 4 bases, with 13 bases lying between them. Germline V gene data show CDR1 as SGHAT and CDR2 as FQNNGV. The CDR3 is made up of 15 amino acids. The CDR3 loop reads CASSFNPAGYNEQFF. CDR3 nucleotides: TGTGCCAGCAGCTTCAACCCCGCGGGGTACAATGAGCAGTTCTTC.

The chain employs TRBV4-1 and TRBJ1-4; maybe TRBD1 (6 bases). V lost 0 bases and J 3 bases, leaving 8 bases between the germline ends. Germline V gene lookup returns CDR1 MGHRA and CDR2 YSYEKL. This CDR3 contains 15 residues. The chain's CDR3 is CASSQEGGPNEKLFF. The CDR3 DNA sequence: TGCGCCAGCAGCCAAGAAGGGGGACCTAATGAAAAACTGTTTTTT.

This sequence joins TRBV12-3 or TRBV12-4 and TRBJ1-5; D possibly corresponds to TRBD1 (6 bases). The CDR3 sequence is 13 residues long. Trimming pared 4 bases from V and 4 bases from J, leaving 8 bases between. Here the CDR3 reads CASSSDRNQPQHF. The CDR3 DNA reads TGTGCCAGCAGTTCGGACAGAAATCAGCCCCAGCATTTT.

The J gene is TRBJ1-5, the V gene TRBV2, with TRBD1 matching over 8 bases. Losses at the gene ends were 6 bases for V and 5 bases for J; bases not matched to a gene: 12. The CDR3 is 16 residues long. Per the germline V gene, CDR1 is SNHLY and CDR2 is FYNNEI. The CDR3 DNA is TGTGCCAGCAGCCCCGGGGACAGGCCAAACTATCAGCCCCAGCATTTT. Translation gives CASSPGDRPNYQPQHF.

The genes are TRBV28 and TRBJ2-5; TRBD1 aligns across 11 bases. The CDR3 has 17 amino acids. The germline V gene has CDR1 MDHEN and CDR2 SYDVKM. V lost 1 base to trimming and J lost 4 bases; unmatched junction nucleotides: 8. The CDR3 DNA reads TGTGCCAGCAGTTTATCTGGACAGGGGGCGAATGGAGAGACCCAGTACTTC. This sequence encodes CASSLSGQGANGETQYF. Based on the CDR3 plus reference TRBV28 and TRBJ2-5, the full variable domain is DVKVTQSSRYLVKRTGEKVFLECVQDMDHENMFWYRQDPGLGLRLIYFSYDVKMKEKGDIPEGYSVSREKKERFSLILESASTNQTSMYLCASSLSGQGANGETQYFGPGTRLLVL.

V is TRBV18 and J is TRBJ2-7; a possible D gene is TRBD2 (6 bases). CDR3 length: 13 residues. Germline CDR1 KGHSH, CDR2 LQKENI. V was trimmed by 4 bases and J by 5 bases, leaving 12 bases between them. In DNA form, the CDR3 reads TGTGCCAGCTCACTAGGCGGGATCAACGAGCAGTACTTC. This translates into CASSLGGINEQYF.

A word on this clone: This may be a read error, as it is one base from a much larger clone. The same CDR3 arises from other DNA sequences in this sample as well. The CDR3 here is CASSYYSNQPQHF. CDR3 coding DNA: TGTGCCAGCAGTTACTATAGCAATCAGCCCCAGCATTTT. The chain couples TRBV28 to TRBJ1-5; the D is unclear. Trimming stripped 4 bases from V and 0 bases from J, with 4 bases between. Germline-derived CDR1 and CDR2 are MDHEN and SYDVKM. This CDR3 region has 13 residues.

The chain employs TRBV11-3 and TRBJ2-7, with D hard to call. The ends were cut back, 1 base at V and 5 bases at J, with 15 bases in the middle. CDR1 is SGHNT, CDR2 YENEEA, per germline. The CDR3 loop spans 15 amino acids. This chain's CDR3 is CASSLGYGASHEQYF. The CDR3 DNA reads TGTGCCAGCAGCTTAGGTTACGGAGCAAGCCACGAGCAGTACTTC.

Of note for this clone: Germline is not matched at one junction end, which may reflect a read error. This sequence joins TRBV7-2 and TRBJ1-6; tentatively, D is TRBD1 (5 bases). The CDR3 contains 15 residues. Germline V gene sequence: CDR1 SGHTA, CDR2 FQGNSA. The CDR3 sequence is CASSSRQPYDSPLHF. In nucleotides, the CDR3 is TGTGCCAGCAGCTCCAGACAGCCCTATGATTCACCCCTCCACTTT.

This rearrangement joins TRBV5-1 to TRBJ2-3, with 11 bases matching TRBD1. The junction had 6 bases not matched to a gene; V was cut back by 8 bases and J by 4 bases. CDR3 size: 14 residues. CDR1 and CDR2 (germline): SGHRS, YFSETQ. The CDR3 protein is CASRMGQGADTQYF. CDR3 nucleotide sequence: TGCGCCAGTAGGATGGGACAGGGGGCAGATACGCAGTATTTT.

This clone was recorded once. The rearrangement uses TRBV6-1 and TRBJ1-6; D ambiguous. This CDR3 comprises 13 residues. Germline CDR1 is MNHNS and CDR2 is SASEGT. The germline V and J ends were trimmed by 2 bases and 7 bases, with 6 bases remaining between them. The CDR3 is CASSETVNSPLHF. CDR3 nucleotide sequence: TGTGCCAGCAGTGAAACAGTAAATTCACCCCTCCACTTT.

The CDR3 loop is CAWSARLDTIYF. The CDR3 nucleotides are TGTGCCTGGAGTGCCAGGTTGGACACCATATATTTT. This chain uses TRBV30 with TRBJ1-3; D is undetermined. Germline V gene lookup returns CDR1 GTSNPN and CDR2 SVGIG (reference sequence). V lost 1 base and J lost 8, with 9 bases in between. This CDR3 contains 12 residues. The variable domain in full, completed from reference TRBV30 and TRBJ1-3, reads SQTIHQWPATLVQPVGSPLSLECTVEGTSNPNLYWYRQAAGRGLQLLFYSVGIGQISSEVPQNLSASRPQDRQFILSSKKLLLSDSGFYLCAWSARLDTIYFGEGSWLTVV.

The CDR3 reads CASSSGGPKLFF. The CDR3 region has the DNA TGTGCCAGCAGTTCAGGAGGGCCTAAACTGTTTTTT. The chain uses TRBV27 and TRBJ1-4; D gene uncertain. The V end lost 4 bases, the J end lost 11 bases, and 11 bases lay between the germline ends. The CDR3 sequence is 12 residues long. Germline-derived CDR1 and CDR2 are MNHEY and SMNVEV (reference sequence).

The chain uses TRBV7-9 and TRBJ1-4; weak D call: TRBD1 (6 bases). The CDR3 length is 14 residues. V was shortened by 1 base and J by 5 bases, with 8 bases between the two germline ends. Germline CDR1 and CDR2: SEHNR and FQNEAQ (reference sequence). CDR3 DNA sequence: TGTGCCAGCAGCTTAGGTACAGGGAATGAAAAACTGTTTTTT. This sequence encodes CASSLGTGNEKLFF.

CDR3 loop: CAWSVPPPGRGQNEQFF. In DNA, the CDR3 is TGTGCCTGGAGTGTACCCCCGCCGGGGCGGGGGCAGAATGAGCAGTTCTTC. This chain joins TRBV30 and TRBJ2-1; the D gene is possibly TRBD2 (7 bases). Germline loops: CDR1 GTSNPN, CDR2 SVGIG (reference sequence). V gave up 0 bases and J gave up 7 bases, with 22 bases separating them. The CDR3 consists of 17 residues.

The chain employs TRBV2 and TRBJ2-5, with TRBD2 matching over 7 bases. The CDR3 is 14 amino acids. Germline CDR1 is SNHLY and CDR2 is FYNNEI. Germline trimming cut 6 bases from V and 0 bases from J; bases unmatched to any gene: 4. The CDR3 DNA is TGTGCCAGCAGGGTAGGGAGGGACCAAGAGACCCAGTACTTC. Translated, it gives CASRVGRDQETQYF.

J is TRBJ2-5 and V is TRBV7-9, with 9 bases matching TRBD2. The CDR3 length is 19 residues. Germline V lookup: CDR1 SEHNR, CDR2 FQNEAQ (reference sequence). The trim removed 3 bases at V and 0 bases at J, leaving 14 bases unmatched. CDR3 DNA sequence: TGTGCCAGCAGCTTTTGTGTTCGCAAGGCTAGCGGGAACCAAGAGACCCAGTACTTC. As protein: CASSFCVRKASGNQETQYF.